Shown below are 6 T cell receptor beta chains from a single sample sequenced in a study of T cells in Graves' hyperthyroidism and ophthalmopathy. There were TCR beta CDR3 regions amplified from RNA transcripts. A set of HTBI primers served as the primers for a first-round RT-PCR of the TCR CDR3. Using its own MiXCR run on the multiplex PCR reads, TCRdb lists one record per CDR3 protein. The sample consists of 250,000 to 300,000 distinct CDR3 sequences, about 15% of them appearing once. Sequenced: blood. Receptors originate from a woman in her 40s with Graves' hyperthyroidism that later progressed to Graves' ophthalmopathy.

For this clonotype: A much larger clone is a single base away; this may be a read error. The V and J genes are TRBV7-2 and TRBJ1-2; D uncertain. Per the germline V gene, CDR1 is SGHTA and CDR2 is FQGNSA. The CDR3 has 16 residues. The ends were cut back, 2 bases at V and 4 bases at J, with 17 bases in the middle. DNA for the CDR3: TGTGCCAGCAGCTTATTTGGGTCAGGATTGTCCTATGGCTACACCTTC. Translated: CASSLFGSGLSYGYTF.

This clonotype has ten or more counts. The DNA of the CDR3 is TGTGCCAGCAGTTTAATCGGACAGGGGACCTACGAGCAGTACTTC. Residues: CASSLIGQGTYEQYF. The chain links TRBV27 to TRBJ2-7, with 9 nucleotides matching TRBD1. After removal of 2 bases from V and 2 bases from J, the junction contained 4 bases not matched to a gene. Germline loops: CDR1 MNHEY, CDR2 SMNVEV (reference sequence). This CDR3 spans 15 amino acids.

This clonotype was counted many times. The J gene is TRBJ1-5, the V gene TRBV3-1; TRBD1 matches at 7 bases. This CDR3 is 15 amino acids long. V lost 1 base and J lost 4; bases outside the gene matches: 4. The germline V gene encodes CDR1 LGHDT and CDR2 YNNKEL (reference sequence). This chain's CDR3 is CASSQGQGGNQPQHF. CDR3 sequence (DNA): TGTGCCAGCAGCCAAGGGCAGGGGGGAAATCAGCCCCAGCATTTT.

CDR3 protein: CASSFIKVRDSPNEQYF. The CDR3 DNA reads as TGTGCCAGCAGCTTCATTAAGGTGCGGGACTCCCCAAACGAGCAGTACTTC. The V call is TRBV5-6, the J call TRBJ2-7; D is possibly TRBD2 (6 bases). This CDR3 contains 17 residues. Trimming cost V 2 bases and J 5 bases, with 23 bases left between them. CDR1 and CDR2 (germline): SGHDT, YYEEEE.

There are a few counts of this clonotype. The chain joins TRBV6-2 or TRBV6-3 to TRBJ2-3, with D possibly being TRBD1 (6 bases). Between the trimmed V and J ends, which lost 2 bases and 0 bases, there was a span of 12 bases. The CDR3 loop spans 16 amino acids. From germline, CDR1 is MNHEY and CDR2 SVGEGT. The DNA for the CDR3 is TGTGCCAGCAGTTACACCGACAGGTCTAGCACAGATACGCAGTATTTT. It specifies CASSYTDRSSTDTQYF.

This clonotype has ten or more counts. The chain joins TRBV20-1 to TRBJ2-2; maybe TRBD1 (5 bases). Between the trimmed V and J ends, which lost 0 bases and 2 bases, there was a span of 19 bases. The CDR3 is made up of 18 amino acids. The germline CDR1 and CDR2 sequences are DFQATT and SNEGSKA (reference sequence). CDR3 sequence (DNA): TGCAGTGCTAGAGATGTAGGGGTCTTCCACAAAAACACCGGGGAGCTGTTTTTT. Amino acid sequence: CSARDVGVFHKNTGELFF.